A single sample is the source of the 8 T cell receptor beta chains below, sequenced in a study of T cell responses to AZD1222 COVID-19 vaccine. This table comes from immunoSEQ multiplex PCR, and its TCRdb copy is limited to in-frame clones, with some not included. The data show 84,000 or so clones, approximately 89% seen once. Sequenced here: peripheral blood, sampled on day 0 of AZD1222 vaccination. The receptor set was obtained from an adult in good health.

The chain couples TRBV5-8 to TRBJ1-2; 12 bases match TRBD1. Trimming removed 0 bases from V and 9 bases from J; junction bases left unmatched: 6. Per germline, CDR1 SGHTS and CDR2 YDEGEE. The CDR3 loop spans 15 amino acids. CDR3 DNA: TGTGCCAGCAGCTTGGTGGCCGGGACAGGGGGCAGCTACACCTTC. Its translation is CASSLVAGTGGSYTF.

This chain connects TRBV25-1 to TRBJ1-3, with unresolved D. CDR1 and CDR2 from the germline V gene are MGHDK and SYGVNS. This CDR3 is 16 amino acids long. With 0 bases removed from V and 0 bases from J, the gap between germline ends came to 9 bases. The CDR3 coding sequence is TGTGCCAGCAGTGAATATACCGCGGTCTCTGGAAACACCATATATTTT. It codes for CASSEYTAVSGNTIYF.

V is TRBV19 and J is TRBJ1-3; D possibly corresponds to TRBD1 (6 bases). Trimming took off 7 bases at V and 0 bases at J, with 13 bases between the two ends. The V gene's germline CDR1 is LNHDA and CDR2 SQIVND (reference sequence). The CDR3 is 15 residues long. CDR3 residues: CASTQTGFSGNTIYF. Written as DNA, the CDR3 is TGTGCCAGTACCCAGACAGGTTTCTCTGGAAACACCATATATTTT.

The gene calls are TRBV7-9 and TRBJ2-7; a possible D gene is TRBD1 (5 bases). V lost 5 bases to trimming and J lost 7 bases, with 21 bases between them. Per the germline V gene, CDR1 is SEHNR and CDR2 is FQNEAQ (reference sequence). This CDR3 is built from 15 residues. CDR3 residues: CASSSQGISSREQYF. CDR3 DNA sequence: TGTGCCAGCAGCAGTCAGGGAATATCGTCCAGGGAGCAGTACTTC.

The chain employs TRBV5-1 and TRBJ1-2; D is perhaps TRBD1 (6 bases). There are 16 residues in the CDR3. The germline V gene encodes CDR1 SGHRS and CDR2 YFSETQ. Trimming cost V 4 bases and J 1 base, with 17 bases left between them. The CDR3 reads CASSRDPDSINYGYTF. For the CDR3, the DNA is TGCGCCAGCAGCCGAGACCCGGACAGCATTAACTATGGCTACACCTTC.

V is TRBV28 and J is TRBJ2-2; 8 nucleotides align to TRBD2. The germline V gene has CDR1 MDHEN and CDR2 SYDVKM. With 1 base clipped from V and 5 bases from J, the junction kept 6 bases outside the gene matches. This CDR3 has 16 residues. CDR3 bases: TGTGCCAGCAGTTTATTGAGCGGGAGACGGACCGGGGAGCTGTTTTTT. Its translation: CASSLLSGRRTGELFF.

This clone was counted a single time. The chain has TRBV5-4 and TRBJ2-1, with D hard to call. The V gene's germline CDR1 is SGHNT and CDR2 YYREEE (reference sequence). V was cut by 4 bases and J by 10 bases, with 9 bases left in between. There are 11 residues in the CDR3. The CDR3: CASSLRQEQFF. In DNA form, the CDR3 reads TGTGCCAGCAGCCTCAGACAAGAGCAGTTCTTC.

The V and J genes are TRBV9 and TRBJ2-5; D gene uncertain. Trimming shortened V by 0 bases and J by 1 base, and 4 bases separated the two germline ends. The CDR3 spans 13 residues. The V gene's germline CDR1 is SGDLS and CDR2 YYNGEE. The CDR3 bases are TGTGCCAGCAGCGTAGTTTCCCAAGAGACCCAGTACTTC. This gives the protein CASSVVSQETQYF.